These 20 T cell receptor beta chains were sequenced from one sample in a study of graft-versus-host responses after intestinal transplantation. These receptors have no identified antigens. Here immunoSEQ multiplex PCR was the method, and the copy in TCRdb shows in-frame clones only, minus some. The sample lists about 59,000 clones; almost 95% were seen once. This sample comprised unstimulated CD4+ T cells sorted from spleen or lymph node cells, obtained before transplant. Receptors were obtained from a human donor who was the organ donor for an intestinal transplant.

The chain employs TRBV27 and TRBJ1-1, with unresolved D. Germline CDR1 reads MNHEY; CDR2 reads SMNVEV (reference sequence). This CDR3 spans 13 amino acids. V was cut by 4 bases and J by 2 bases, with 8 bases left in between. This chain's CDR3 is CASSSRLNTEAFF. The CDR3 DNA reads TGTGCCAGCAGTTCAAGGCTAAACACTGAAGCTTTCTTT.

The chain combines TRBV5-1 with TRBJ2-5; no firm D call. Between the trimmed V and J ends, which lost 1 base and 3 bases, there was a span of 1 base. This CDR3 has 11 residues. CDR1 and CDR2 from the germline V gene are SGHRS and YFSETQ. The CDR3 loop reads CASSLKETQYF. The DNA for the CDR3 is TGCGCCAGCAGCTTGAAAGAGACCCAGTACTTC.

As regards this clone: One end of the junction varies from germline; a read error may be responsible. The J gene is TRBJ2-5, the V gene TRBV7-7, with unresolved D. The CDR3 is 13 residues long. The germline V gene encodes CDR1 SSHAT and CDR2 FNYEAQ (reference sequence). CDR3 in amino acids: CASTKSGPETQYF. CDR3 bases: TGTGCTAGCACCAAGTCTGGCCCAGAGACCCAGTACTTC.

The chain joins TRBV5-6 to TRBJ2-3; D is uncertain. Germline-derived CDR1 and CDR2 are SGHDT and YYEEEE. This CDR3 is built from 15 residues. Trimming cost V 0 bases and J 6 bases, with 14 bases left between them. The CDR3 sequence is CASSLATGLEDTQYF. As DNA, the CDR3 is TGTGCCAGCAGCTTGGCGACGGGTCTGGAGGATACGCAGTATTTT.

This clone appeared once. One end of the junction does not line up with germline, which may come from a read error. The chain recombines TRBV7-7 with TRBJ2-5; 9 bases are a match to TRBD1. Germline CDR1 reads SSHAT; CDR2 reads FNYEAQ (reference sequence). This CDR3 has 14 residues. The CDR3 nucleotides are TGTGCTAGCAGTTCGGGACAGGGCCAAGAGATCCAGTACTTC. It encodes CASSSGQGQEIQYF.

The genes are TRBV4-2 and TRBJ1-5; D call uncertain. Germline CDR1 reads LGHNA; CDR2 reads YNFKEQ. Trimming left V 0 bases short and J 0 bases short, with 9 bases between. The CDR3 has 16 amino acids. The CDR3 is CASSQENVNSNQPQHF. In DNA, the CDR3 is TGTGCCAGCAGCCAAGAGAACGTTAATAGCAATCAGCCCCAGCATTTT.

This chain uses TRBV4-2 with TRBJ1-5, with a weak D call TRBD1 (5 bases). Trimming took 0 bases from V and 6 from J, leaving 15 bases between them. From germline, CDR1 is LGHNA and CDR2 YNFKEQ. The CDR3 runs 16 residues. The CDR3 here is CASSQDIGQGSQPQHF. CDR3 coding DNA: TGTGCCAGCAGCCAAGATATCGGCCAGGGAAGTCAGCCCCAGCATTTT.

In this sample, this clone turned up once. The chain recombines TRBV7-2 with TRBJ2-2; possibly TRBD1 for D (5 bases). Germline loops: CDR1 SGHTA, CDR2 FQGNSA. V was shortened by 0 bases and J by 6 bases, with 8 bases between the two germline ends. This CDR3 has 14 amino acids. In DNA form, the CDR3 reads TGTGCCAGCAGCTTAGCCTGGGGCTCCGGGGAGCTGTTTTTT. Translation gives CASSLAWGSGELFF.

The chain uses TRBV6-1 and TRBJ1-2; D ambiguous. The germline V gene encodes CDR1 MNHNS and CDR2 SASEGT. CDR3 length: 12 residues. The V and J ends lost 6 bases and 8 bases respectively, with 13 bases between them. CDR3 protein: CASSSRTKGYTF. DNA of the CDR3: TGTGCCAGCAGCTCTAGGACGAAGGGCTACACCTTC.

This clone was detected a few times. CDR3 region: CASSQWTSGGPSGELFF. In nucleotides, the CDR3 is TGTGCCAGCAGCCAATGGACTAGCGGGGGGCCCTCCGGGGAGCTGTTTTTT. This chain links TRBV16 with TRBJ2-2; 14 nucleotides match TRBD2. The CDR3 is 17 amino acids. The J segment lost 6 bases and the V segment lost 1 base, leaving 4 bases of the junction unmatched. Germline CDR1 and CDR2: KGHSY and FQNENV.

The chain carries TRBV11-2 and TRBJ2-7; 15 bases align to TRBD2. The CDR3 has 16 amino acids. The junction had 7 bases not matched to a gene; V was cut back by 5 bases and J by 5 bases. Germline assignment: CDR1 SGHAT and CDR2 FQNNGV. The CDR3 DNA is TGTGCCAGCAGCAGAGGACTAGCGGGGGGGCTCGACGAGCAGTACTTC. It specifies CASSRGLAGGLDEQYF.

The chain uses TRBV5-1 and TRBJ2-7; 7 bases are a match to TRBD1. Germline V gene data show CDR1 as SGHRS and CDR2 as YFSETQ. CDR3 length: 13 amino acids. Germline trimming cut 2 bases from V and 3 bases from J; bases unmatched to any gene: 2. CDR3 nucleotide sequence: TGCGCCAGCAGCTTTGGACAGGTCTACGAGCAGTACTTC. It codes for CASSFGQVYEQYF.

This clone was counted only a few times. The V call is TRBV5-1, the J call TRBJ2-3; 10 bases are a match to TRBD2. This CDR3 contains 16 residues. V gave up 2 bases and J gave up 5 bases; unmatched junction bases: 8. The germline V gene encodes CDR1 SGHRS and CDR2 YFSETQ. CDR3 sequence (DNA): TGCGCCAGCAGCTTTAGAGCGGGGGGGCCGGGAGATACGCAGTATTTT. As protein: CASSFRAGGPGDTQYF.

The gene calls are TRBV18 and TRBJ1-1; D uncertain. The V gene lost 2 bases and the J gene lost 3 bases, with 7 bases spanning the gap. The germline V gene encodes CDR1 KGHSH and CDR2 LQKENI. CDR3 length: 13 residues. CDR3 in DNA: TGTGCCAGCTCACCAGATCTCGACACTGAAGCTTTCTTT. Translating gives CASSPDLDTEAFF. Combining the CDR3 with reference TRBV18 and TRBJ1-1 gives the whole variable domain NAGVMQNPRHLVRRRGQEARLRCSPMKGHSHVYWYRQLPEEGLKFMVYLQKENIIDESGMPKERFSAEFPKEGPSILRIQQVVRGDSAAYFCASSPDLDTEAFFGQGTRLTVV.

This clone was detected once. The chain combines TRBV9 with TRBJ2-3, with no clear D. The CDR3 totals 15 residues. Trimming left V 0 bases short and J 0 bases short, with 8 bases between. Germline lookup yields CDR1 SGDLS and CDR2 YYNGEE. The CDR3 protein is CASSVAPGSTDTQYF. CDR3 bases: TGTGCCAGCAGCGTAGCACCGGGCAGCACAGATACGCAGTATTTT.

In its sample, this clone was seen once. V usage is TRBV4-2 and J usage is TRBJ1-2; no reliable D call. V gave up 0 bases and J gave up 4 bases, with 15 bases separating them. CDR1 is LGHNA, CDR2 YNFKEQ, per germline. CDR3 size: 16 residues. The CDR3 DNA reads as TGTGCCAGCAGCCAAGATGGAATGGGGTTCTCCTATGGCTACACCTTC. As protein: CASSQDGMGFSYGYTF.

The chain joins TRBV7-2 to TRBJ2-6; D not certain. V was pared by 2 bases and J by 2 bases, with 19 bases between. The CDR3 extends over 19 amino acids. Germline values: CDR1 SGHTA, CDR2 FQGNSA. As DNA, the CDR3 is TGTGCCAGCAGCTTAATGATGAGCGTAAGTGGTACTGGGGCCAACGTCCTGACTTTC. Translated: CASSLMMSVSGTGANVLTF.

CDR3 bases: TGTGCCAGCAGTTTTTCAACAGGGGGCGATCCCTACGAGCAGTACTTC. This translates into CASSFSTGGDPYEQYF. The chain joins TRBV6-5 to TRBJ2-7; 9 nucleotides line up with TRBD1. Germline V lookup: CDR1 MNHEY, CDR2 SVGAGI. Trimming removed 4 bases from V and 2 bases from J; junction bases left unmatched: 9. The CDR3 length is 16 residues.

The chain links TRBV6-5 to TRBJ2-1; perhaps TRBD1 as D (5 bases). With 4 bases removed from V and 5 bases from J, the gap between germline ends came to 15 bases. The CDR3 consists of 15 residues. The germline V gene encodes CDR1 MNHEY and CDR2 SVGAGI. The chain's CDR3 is CASSLPGFWDNEQFF. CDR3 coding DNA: TGTGCCAGCAGTTTACCAGGGTTCTGGGACAATGAGCAGTTCTTC.

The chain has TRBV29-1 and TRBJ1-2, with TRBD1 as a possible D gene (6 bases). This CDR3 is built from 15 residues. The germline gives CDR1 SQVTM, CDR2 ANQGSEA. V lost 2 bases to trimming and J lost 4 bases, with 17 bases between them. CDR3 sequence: CSVERGSLALYGYTF. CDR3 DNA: TGCAGCGTTGAAAGGGGGAGTCTAGCTCTCTATGGCTACACCTTC.